This TCR beta chain was sequenced during a study of radiation and T cells in renal cell carcinoma. Time point defined: blood 2 weeks post-SBRT. The treatment is: 15 Gy SBRT to primary tumor, nephrectomy 4 weeks later. General study points: In blood, top tumor clones expanded by 2 weeks, shrinking by 4.

Concerning this clone: As yet, its antigen is unknown.

Method: immunoSEQ multiplex PCR; TCRdb's copy keeps in-frame clones and lacks some. In the table there are roughly 75,000 clones, around 80% of which are singletons. The receptor was isolated from a man in his sixties with renal cell carcinoma. Sequenced material: blood, taken from a patient whose treatment included radiotherapy and nephrectomy.

The CDR3 reads CASSLLSYQGNREQYF. CDR3 bases: TGTGCCAGCAGCTTACTCTCATACCAGGGGAATCGCGAGCAGTACTTC. J is TRBJ2-7 and V is TRBV11-2, with D maybe TRBD1 (6 bases). CDR1 SGHAT and CDR2 FQNNGV come from the germline V gene. The CDR3 is 16 amino acids. Trimming removed 2 bases from V and 6 bases from J, with 20 bases in between.